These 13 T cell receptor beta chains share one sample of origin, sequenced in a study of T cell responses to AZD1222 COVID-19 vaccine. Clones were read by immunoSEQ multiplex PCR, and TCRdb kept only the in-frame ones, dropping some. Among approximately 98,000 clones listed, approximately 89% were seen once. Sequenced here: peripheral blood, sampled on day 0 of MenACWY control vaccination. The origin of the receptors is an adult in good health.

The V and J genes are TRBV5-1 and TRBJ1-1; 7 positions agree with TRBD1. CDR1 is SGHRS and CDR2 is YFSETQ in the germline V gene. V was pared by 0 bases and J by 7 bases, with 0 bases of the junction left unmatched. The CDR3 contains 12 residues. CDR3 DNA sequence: TGCGCCAGCAGCTTGGGACAGGGTGAAGCTTTCTTT. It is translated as CASSLGQGEAFF. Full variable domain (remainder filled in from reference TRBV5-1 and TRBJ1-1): KAGVTQTPRYLIKTRGQQVTLSCSPISGHRSVSWYQQTPGQGLQFLFEYFSETQRNKGNFPGRFSGRQFSNSRSEMNVSTLELGDSALYLCASSLGQGEAFFGQGTRLTVV.

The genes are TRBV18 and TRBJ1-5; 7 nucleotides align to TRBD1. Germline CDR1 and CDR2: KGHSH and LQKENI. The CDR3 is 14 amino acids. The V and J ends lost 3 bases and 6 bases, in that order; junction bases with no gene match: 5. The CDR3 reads CASSPDREFQPQHF. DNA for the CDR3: TGTGCCAGCTCACCTGACAGGGAATTTCAGCCCCAGCATTTT.

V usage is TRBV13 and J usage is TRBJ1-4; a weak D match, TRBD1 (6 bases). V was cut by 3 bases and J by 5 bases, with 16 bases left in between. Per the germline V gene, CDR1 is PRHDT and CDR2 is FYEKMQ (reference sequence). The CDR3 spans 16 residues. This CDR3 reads CASSLGAGRSNEKLFF. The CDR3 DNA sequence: TGTGCCAGCAGCTTGGGGGCAGGGAGGTCGAATGAAAAACTGTTTTTT.

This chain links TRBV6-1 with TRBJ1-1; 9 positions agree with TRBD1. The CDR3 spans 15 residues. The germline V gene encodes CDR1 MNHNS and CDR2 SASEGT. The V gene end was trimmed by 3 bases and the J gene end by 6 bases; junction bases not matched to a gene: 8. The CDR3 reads CASSEPGQGVPEAFF. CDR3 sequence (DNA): TGTGCCAGCAGTGAGCCGGGACAGGGCGTTCCTGAAGCTTTCTTT.

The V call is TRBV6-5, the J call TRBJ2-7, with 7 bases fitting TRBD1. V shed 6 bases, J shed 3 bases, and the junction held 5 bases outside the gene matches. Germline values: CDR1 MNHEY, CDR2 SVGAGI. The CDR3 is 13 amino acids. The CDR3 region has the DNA TGTGCCAGCAGCCAGGGACAGAACTACGAGCAGTACTTC. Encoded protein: CASSQGQNYEQYF.

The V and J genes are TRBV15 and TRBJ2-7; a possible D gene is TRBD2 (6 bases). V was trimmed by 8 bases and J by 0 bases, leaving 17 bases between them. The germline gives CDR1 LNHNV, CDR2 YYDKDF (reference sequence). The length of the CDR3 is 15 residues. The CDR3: CATGRAGGSSYEQYF. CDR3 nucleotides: TGTGCCACCGGACGGGCCGGGGGAAGCTCCTACGAGCAGTACTTC.

For the CDR3, the DNA is TGTGCCAGCTATTTACAGGGAGTCCAGGAGCAGTACTTC. This sequence encodes CASYLQGVQEQYF. The V call is TRBV2, the J call TRBJ2-7, with D possibly being TRBD1 (6 bases). The CDR3 sequence is 13 residues long. Germline CDR1 reads SNHLY; CDR2 reads FYNNEI. Trimming stripped 8 bases from V and 7 bases from J, with 18 bases between.

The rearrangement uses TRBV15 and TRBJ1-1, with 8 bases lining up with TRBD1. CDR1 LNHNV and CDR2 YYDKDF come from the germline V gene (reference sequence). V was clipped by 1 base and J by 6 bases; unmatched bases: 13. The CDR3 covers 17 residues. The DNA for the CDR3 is TGTGCCACCAGCAGAGCCCAGAGGACAGGGAAGAGTGCTGAAGCTTTCTTT. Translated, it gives CATSRAQRTGKSAEAFF.

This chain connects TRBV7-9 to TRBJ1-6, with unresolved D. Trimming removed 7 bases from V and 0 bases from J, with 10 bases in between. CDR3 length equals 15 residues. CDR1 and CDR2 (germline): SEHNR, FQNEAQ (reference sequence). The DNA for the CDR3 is TGTGCCAGCACTGGATCCAGCTCCTATAATTCACCCCTCCACTTT. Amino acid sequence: CASTGSSSYNSPLHF.

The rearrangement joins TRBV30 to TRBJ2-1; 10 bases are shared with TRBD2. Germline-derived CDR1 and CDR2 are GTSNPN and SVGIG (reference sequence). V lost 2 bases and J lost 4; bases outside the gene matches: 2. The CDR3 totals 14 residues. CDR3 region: CAWSRLAGYNEQFF. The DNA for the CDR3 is TGTGCCTGGAGTCGACTAGCGGGTTACAATGAGCAGTTCTTC.

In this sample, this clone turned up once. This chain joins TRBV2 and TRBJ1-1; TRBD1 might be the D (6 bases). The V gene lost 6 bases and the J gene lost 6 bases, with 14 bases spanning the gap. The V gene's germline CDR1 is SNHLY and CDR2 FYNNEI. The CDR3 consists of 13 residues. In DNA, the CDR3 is TGTGCCAGCAGCGACAGGTTGGGGTCTGAAGCTTTCTTT. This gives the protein CASSDRLGSEAFF.

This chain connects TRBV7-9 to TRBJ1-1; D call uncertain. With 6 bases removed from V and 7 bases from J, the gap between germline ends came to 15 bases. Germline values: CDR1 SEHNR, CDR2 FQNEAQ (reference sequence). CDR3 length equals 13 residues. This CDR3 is CASSTEVGNEAFF. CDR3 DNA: TGTGCCAGCAGTACAGAGGTGGGCAATGAAGCTTTCTTT.

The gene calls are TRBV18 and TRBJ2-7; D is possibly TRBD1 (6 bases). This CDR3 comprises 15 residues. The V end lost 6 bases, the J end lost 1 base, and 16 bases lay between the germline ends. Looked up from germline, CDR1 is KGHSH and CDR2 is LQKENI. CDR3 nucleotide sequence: TGTGCCAGCTCGGATACAGGGACGTTGTCCTACGAGCAGTACTTC. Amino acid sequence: CASSDTGTLSYEQYF.